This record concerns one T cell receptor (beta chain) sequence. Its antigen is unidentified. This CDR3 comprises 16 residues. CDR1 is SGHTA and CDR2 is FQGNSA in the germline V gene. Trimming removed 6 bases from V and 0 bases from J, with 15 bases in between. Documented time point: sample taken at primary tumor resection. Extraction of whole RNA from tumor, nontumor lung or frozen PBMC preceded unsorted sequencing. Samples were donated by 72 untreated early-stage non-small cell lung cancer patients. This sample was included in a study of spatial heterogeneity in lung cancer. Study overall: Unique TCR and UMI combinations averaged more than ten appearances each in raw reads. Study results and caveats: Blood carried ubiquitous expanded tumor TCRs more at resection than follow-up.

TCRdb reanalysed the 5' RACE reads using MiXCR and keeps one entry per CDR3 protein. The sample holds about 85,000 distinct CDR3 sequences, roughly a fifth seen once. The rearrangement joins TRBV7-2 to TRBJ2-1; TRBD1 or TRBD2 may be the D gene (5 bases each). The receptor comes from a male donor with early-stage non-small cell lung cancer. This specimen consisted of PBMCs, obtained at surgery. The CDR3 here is CASSWGSRASYNEQFF. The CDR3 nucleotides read TGTGCCAGCAGTTGGGGGAGTAGGGCCTCCTACAATGAGCAGTTCTTC.